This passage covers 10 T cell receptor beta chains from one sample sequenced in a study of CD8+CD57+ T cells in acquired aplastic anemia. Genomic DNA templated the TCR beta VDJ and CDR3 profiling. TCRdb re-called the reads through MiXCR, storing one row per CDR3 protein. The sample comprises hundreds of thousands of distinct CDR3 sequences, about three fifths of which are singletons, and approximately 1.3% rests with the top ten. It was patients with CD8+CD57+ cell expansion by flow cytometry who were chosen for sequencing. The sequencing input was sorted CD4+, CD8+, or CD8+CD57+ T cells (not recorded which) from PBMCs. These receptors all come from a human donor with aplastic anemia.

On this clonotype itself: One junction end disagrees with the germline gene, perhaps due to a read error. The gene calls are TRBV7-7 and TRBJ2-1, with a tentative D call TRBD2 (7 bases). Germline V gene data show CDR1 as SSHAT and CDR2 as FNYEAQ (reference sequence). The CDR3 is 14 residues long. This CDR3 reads CASSPGGPVDEQFF. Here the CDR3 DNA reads TGTGCTAGCAGCCCGGGGGGCCCCGTGGATGAGCAGTTCTTC.

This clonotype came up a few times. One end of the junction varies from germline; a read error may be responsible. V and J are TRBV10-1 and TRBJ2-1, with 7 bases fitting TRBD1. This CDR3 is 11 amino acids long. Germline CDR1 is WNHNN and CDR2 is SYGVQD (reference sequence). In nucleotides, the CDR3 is TGTGCCAGCAACAGGGGCAATGAGCAGTTCTTC. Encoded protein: CASNRGNEQFF.

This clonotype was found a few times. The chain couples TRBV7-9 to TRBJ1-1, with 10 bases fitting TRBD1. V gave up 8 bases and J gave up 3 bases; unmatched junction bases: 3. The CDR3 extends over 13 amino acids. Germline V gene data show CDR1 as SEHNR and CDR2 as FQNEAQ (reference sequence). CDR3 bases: TGTGCCAGCGGGGACAGGGGATACACTGAAGCTTTCTTT. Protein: CASGDRGYTEAFF.

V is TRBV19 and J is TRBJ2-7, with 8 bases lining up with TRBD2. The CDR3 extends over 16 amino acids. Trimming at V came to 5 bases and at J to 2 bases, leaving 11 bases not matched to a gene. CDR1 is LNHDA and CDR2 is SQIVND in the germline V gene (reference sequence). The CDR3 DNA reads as TGTGCCAGTAGTGCCCCTACTAGCGGTTCCACCTACGAGCAGTACTTC. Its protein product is CASSAPTSGSTYEQYF.

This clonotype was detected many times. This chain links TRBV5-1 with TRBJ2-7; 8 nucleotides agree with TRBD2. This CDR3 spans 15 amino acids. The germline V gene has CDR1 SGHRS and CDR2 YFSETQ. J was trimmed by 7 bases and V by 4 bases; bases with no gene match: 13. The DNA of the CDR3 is TGCGCCAGCAGCCGTGGGACTAGTAGCCCCCTAGAGCAGTACTTC. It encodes CASSRGTSSPLEQYF. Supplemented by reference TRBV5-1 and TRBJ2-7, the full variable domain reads KAGVTQTPRYLIKTRGQQVTLSCSPISGHRSVSWYQQTPGQGLQFLFEYFSETQRNKGNFPGRFSGRQFSNSRSEMNVSTLELGDSALYLCASSRGTSSPLEQYFGPGTRLTVT.

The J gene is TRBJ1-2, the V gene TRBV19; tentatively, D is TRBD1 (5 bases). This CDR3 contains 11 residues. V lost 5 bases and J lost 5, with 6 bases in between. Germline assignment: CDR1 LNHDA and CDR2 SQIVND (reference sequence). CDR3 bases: TGTGCCAGTAGTCCAGGGTATGGCTACACCTTC. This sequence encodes CASSPGYGYTF.

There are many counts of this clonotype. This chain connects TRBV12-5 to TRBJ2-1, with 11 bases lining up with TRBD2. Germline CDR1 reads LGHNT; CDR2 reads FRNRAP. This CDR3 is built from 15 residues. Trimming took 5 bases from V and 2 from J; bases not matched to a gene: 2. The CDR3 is CASGGTSGAYNEQFF. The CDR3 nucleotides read TGTGCTAGTGGTGGGACTAGCGGCGCCTACAATGAGCAGTTCTTC.

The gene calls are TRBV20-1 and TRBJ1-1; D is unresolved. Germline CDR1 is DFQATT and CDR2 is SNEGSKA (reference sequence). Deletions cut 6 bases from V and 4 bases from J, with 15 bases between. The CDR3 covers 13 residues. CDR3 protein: CSAVVEVGTEAFF. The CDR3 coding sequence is TGCAGTGCCGTGGTTGAGGTGGGCACTGAAGCTTTCTTT.

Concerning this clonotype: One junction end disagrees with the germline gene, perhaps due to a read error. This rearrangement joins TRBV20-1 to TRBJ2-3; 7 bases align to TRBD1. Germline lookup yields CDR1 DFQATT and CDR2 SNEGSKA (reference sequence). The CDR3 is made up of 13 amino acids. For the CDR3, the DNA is TGCAGTGTCCCAGGGGGTTTAACAGATGCGCAGTATTTT. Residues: CSVPGGLTDAQYF.

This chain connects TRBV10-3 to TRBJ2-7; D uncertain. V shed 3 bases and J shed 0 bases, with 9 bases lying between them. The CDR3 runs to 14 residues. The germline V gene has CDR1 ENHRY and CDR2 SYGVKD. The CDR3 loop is CAISDGSLSYEQYF. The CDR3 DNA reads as TGTGCCATCAGTGACGGGTCCCTCTCCTACGAGCAGTACTTC.